This T cell receptor beta chain is drawn from a study of T cell repertoires in cytomegalovirus infection. V lost 6 bases to trimming and J lost 6 bases; unmatched junction nucleotides: 8. CDR1 MNHEY and CDR2 SMNVEV come from the germline V gene (reference sequence). The CDR3 loop spans 14 amino acids. Notes on the study in general: Identification of carriers of CMV plus the relevant HLA was achieved through cumulative public TCR beta family frequency.

TCRdb re-derived calls from the reads in MiXCR, one entry per CDR3 protein. This table has roughly 700,000 distinct CDR3 sequences, 30% to 35% appearing once. This clonotype was observed a few times. What it recognizes is unknown. The chain joins TRBV27 to TRBJ1-5; the match to TRBD1 covers 7 bases. Sequenced material: cultured PBMCs, taken from culture after CMV antigen stimulation. The receptor was isolated from a human donor in good health (CMV status not recorded). Some clones in this sample may be carry-over from other donors' samples. CDR3 DNA sequence: TGTGCCAGCAGACGCCGACAGGGAGGTCAGCCCCAGCATTTT. Translated: CASRRRQGGQPQHF.